A single sample gave rise to the 22 T cell receptor beta chains below, sequenced in a study of healthy donors' naive CD4 and CD8 T cells. Each TCR library used approximately 500 ng of total RNA and a linear amplification protocol. TCRdb re-analysed the reads in MiXCR, keeping a single row per CDR3 protein. Of 200,000 or so distinct CDR3 sequences listed, about four fifths were seen once; the top ten hold about 2.3%. Sequencing was performed on naive CD4+ and CD8+ T cells sorted from blood, pooled from several donors. These receptors were taken from a pool of human donors in good health; the sample pools cells from several healthy donors.

The chain joins TRBV24-1 to TRBJ2-3; D uncertain. The CDR3 is 15 amino acids. Germline values: CDR1 KGHDR, CDR2 SFDVKD. V was pared by 6 bases and J by 0 bases, with 12 bases between. The CDR3 coding sequence is TGTGCCACCAGTTCCACAACCCATAGCACAGATACGCAGTATTTT. It yields the protein CATSSTTHSTDTQYF.

This clonotype came up a few times. V gene TRBV30 combines with J gene TRBJ1-2, with 7 nucleotides matching TRBD1. This CDR3 is built from 15 residues. The junction had 13 bases not matched to a gene; V was cut back by 1 base and J by 8 bases. Germline V gene lookup returns CDR1 GTSNPN and CDR2 SVGIG (reference sequence). In DNA form, the CDR3 reads TGTGCCTGGAGTGAAGTGGGACAGAACTCCCTCGGCTACACCTTC. Encoded protein: CAWSEVGQNSLGYTF. Supplemented by reference TRBV30 and TRBJ1-2, the full variable domain reads SQTIHQWPATLVQPVGSPLSLECTVEGTSNPNLYWYRQAAGRGLQLLFYSVGIGQISSEVPQNLSASRPQDRQFILSSKKLLLSDSGFYLCAWSEVGQNSLGYTFGSGTRLTVV.

The rearrangement links TRBV27 to TRBJ2-7; TRBD1 matches at 7 bases. CDR1 MNHEY and CDR2 SMNVEV come from the germline V gene (reference sequence). J gave up 0 bases and V 2 bases, and 7 bases lay outside the gene matches. This CDR3 has 16 residues. The CDR3 reads CASSLSRQGSSYEQYF. In DNA, the CDR3 is TGTGCCAGCAGTTTAAGCCGACAGGGTAGCTCCTACGAGCAGTACTTC.

This sequence joins TRBV29-1 and TRBJ1-2; D unresolved. The CDR3 sequence is 10 residues long. Deletions cut 3 bases from V and 3 bases from J, with 2 bases between. CDR1 and CDR2 (germline): SQVTM, ANQGSEA. The CDR3 sequence is CSVDDYGYTF. The CDR3 DNA reads as TGCAGCGTTGACGACTATGGCTACACCTTC. Based on the CDR3 plus reference TRBV29-1 and TRBJ1-2, the full variable domain is SAVISQKPSRDICQRGTSLTIQCQVDSQVTMMFWYRQQPGQSLTLIATANQGSEATYESGFVIDKFPISRPNLTFSTLTVSNMSPEDSSIYLCSVDDYGYTFGSGTRLTVV.

This chain uses TRBV30 with TRBJ1-5; D unclear. This CDR3 spans 13 amino acids. V was shortened by 0 bases and J by 3 bases, with 6 bases between the two germline ends. Germline lookup yields CDR1 GTSNPN and CDR2 SVGIG (reference sequence). The DNA of the CDR3 is TGTGCCTGGAGTGTTGGTCTCAATCAGCCCCAGCATTTT. Residues: CAWSVGLNQPQHF.

The J gene is TRBJ1-1, the V gene TRBV29-1; TRBD1 matches at 7 bases. The ends lost 3 bases at V and 5 bases at J; junction bases unmatched: 3. CDR1 is SQVTM, CDR2 ANQGSEA, per germline. This CDR3 spans 12 amino acids. Here the CDR3 DNA reads TGCAGCGTTGACAGGGGGGAAACTGAAGCTTTCTTT. It is translated as CSVDRGETEAFF.

V is TRBV19 and J is TRBJ2-1; 10 nucleotides line up with TRBD2. The CDR3 is made up of 15 amino acids. Germline values: CDR1 LNHDA, CDR2 SQIVND (reference sequence). The junction had 6 bases not matched to a gene; V was cut back by 9 bases and J by 1 base. This CDR3 reads CASASGSRSYNEQFF. The CDR3 DNA follows: TGTGCCAGCGCTAGCGGGAGCAGATCCTACAATGAGCAGTTCTTC.

This clonotype was counted between two and nine times. This rearrangement joins TRBV7-9 to TRBJ2-1; D gene unclear. Germline-derived CDR1 and CDR2 are SEHNR and FQNEAQ (reference sequence). This CDR3 spans 12 amino acids. Trimming took off 2 bases at V and 12 bases at J, with 11 bases between the two ends. As DNA, the CDR3 is TGTGCCAGCAGCTTATCCAGCGACGGGCAGTTCTTC. It codes for CASSLSSDGQFF.

The chain combines TRBV7-8 with TRBJ2-7; D not certain. The CDR3 contains 14 residues. Trimming cost V 1 base and J 10 bases, with 17 bases left between them. Germline values: CDR1 SGHVS, CDR2 FQNEAQ. The DNA of the CDR3 is TGTGCCAGCAGCTTAGATCTTGTCGACGTTTGTCAGTACTTC. Its translation: CASSLDLVDVCQYF.

V and J are TRBV29-1 and TRBJ2-7, with D hard to call. Trimming took off 4 bases at V and 2 bases at J, with 12 bases between the two ends. Per germline, CDR1 SQVTM and CDR2 ANQGSEA. The CDR3 is made up of 13 amino acids. The CDR3 here is CSVVFSAAYEQYF. Written as DNA, the CDR3 is TGCAGCGTTGTTTTTTCCGCCGCCTACGAGCAGTACTTC.

V and J are TRBV11-2 and TRBJ2-7; D is uncertain. The CDR3 has 15 residues. Per germline, CDR1 SGHAT and CDR2 FQNNGV. With 3 bases removed from V and 4 bases from J, the gap between germline ends came to 16 bases. CDR3 sequence reads: CASSFVLGFLYEQYF. The CDR3 DNA follows: TGTGCCAGCAGCTTCGTTCTCGGGTTTTTATACGAGCAGTACTTC.

The genes are TRBV19 and TRBJ1-5; D perhaps matches TRBD1 (6 bases). Germline V lookup: CDR1 LNHDA, CDR2 SQIVND (reference sequence). V was pared by 6 bases and J by 5 bases, with 14 bases between. The CDR3 contains 14 residues. This chain's CDR3 is CASRYSGADQPQHF. For the CDR3, the DNA is TGTGCCAGTAGATATTCAGGGGCCGATCAGCCCCAGCATTTT.

The chain couples TRBV2 to TRBJ1-1; D is unresolved. CDR3 size: 13 residues. The germline V and J ends were trimmed by 8 bases and 5 bases, with 15 bases remaining between them. The germline CDR1 and CDR2 sequences are SNHLY and FYNNEI. CDR3 in amino acids: CASQSEGRTEAFF. The DNA of the CDR3 is TGTGCCAGCCAGTCCGAGGGCAGAACTGAAGCTTTCTTT.

This clonotype was found once. The chain links TRBV6-5 to TRBJ1-2; D call uncertain. Germline values: CDR1 MNHEY, CDR2 SVGAGI. The CDR3 spans 12 residues. The V gene lost 0 bases and the J gene lost 8 bases, with 7 bases spanning the gap. CDR3 in DNA: TGTGCCAGCAGTTACTCAGGGTTCGGCTACACCTTC. Translation gives CASSYSGFGYTF.

J is TRBJ2-7 and V is TRBV19, with 8 bases identical to TRBD1. Losses at the gene ends were 5 bases for V and 3 bases for J; bases not matched to a gene: 9. This CDR3 comprises 15 residues. The germline CDR1 and CDR2 sequences are LNHDA and SQIVND (reference sequence). The CDR3 is CASSPGQGHVYEQYF. DNA of the CDR3: TGTGCCAGTAGTCCCGGACAGGGACATGTCTACGAGCAGTACTTC.

The chain has TRBV6-5 and TRBJ1-2; weak D call: TRBD1 (5 bases). The CDR3 runs 17 residues. Germline assignment: CDR1 MNHEY and CDR2 SVGAGI. V lost 2 bases and J lost 5, with 21 bases in between. CDR3 region: CASSYSRALSTTYGYTF. In DNA form, the CDR3 reads TGTGCCAGCAGTTACAGCAGGGCCCTCTCAACAACTTATGGCTACACCTTC.

This CDR3 is CSVEEAGPHYNEQFF. CDR3 DNA sequence: TGCAGCGTTGAGGAAGCGGGACCTCACTACAATGAGCAGTTCTTC. V and J are TRBV29-1 and TRBJ2-1; 7 positions agree with TRBD2. Germline values: CDR1 SQVTM, CDR2 ANQGSEA. The J segment lost 3 bases and the V segment lost 3 bases, leaving 8 bases of the junction unmatched. The CDR3 is 15 residues long.

This clonotype appeared a single time. The rearrangement joins TRBV4-3 to TRBJ1-1, with 10 positions matching TRBD1. This CDR3 spans 14 amino acids. The junction had 1 base not matched to a gene; V was cut back by 3 bases and J by 3 bases. Looked up from germline, CDR1 is LGHNA and CDR2 is YSLEER. The CDR3 DNA follows: TGCGCCAGCAGCCAGGACAGGGGGGACACTGAAGCTTTCTTT. It encodes CASSQDRGDTEAFF.

The V and J genes are TRBV29-1 and TRBJ2-7; D may be TRBD1 or TRBD2 (5 bases each). Germline V gene lookup returns CDR1 SQVTM and CDR2 ANQGSEA. Trimming removed 6 bases at V and 2 bases at J, with 17 bases between. CDR3 length equals 14 residues. CDR3 region: CSVGTVWRTYEQYF. The CDR3 DNA is TGCAGCGTCGGGACGGTCTGGCGAACCTACGAGCAGTACTTC.

This chain uses TRBV7-8 with TRBJ2-1, with D possibly matching TRBD1 (5 bases). V lost 5 bases to trimming and J lost 0 bases, with 11 bases between them. The CDR3 extends over 15 amino acids. Germline CDR1 SGHVS, CDR2 FQNEAQ. The CDR3 nucleotides are TGTGCCAGCAGCCTAGGGGTGGGCTCCTACAATGAGCAGTTCTTC. It encodes CASSLGVGSYNEQFF.

The V and J genes are TRBV10-3 and TRBJ2-7, with 7 bases identical to TRBD1. From germline, CDR1 is ENHRY and CDR2 SYGVKD. V was pared by 6 bases and J by 5 bases, with 7 bases of the junction left unmatched. The CDR3 loop spans 13 amino acids. CDR3: CAIRPTGSNEQYF. CDR3 DNA: TGTGCCATCAGGCCGACAGGGTCGAACGAGCAGTACTTC.

The chain uses TRBV27 and TRBJ2-1; D not resolved. This CDR3 comprises 11 residues. V lost 4 bases and J lost 6, with 4 bases in between. Germline V gene sequence: CDR1 MNHEY, CDR2 SMNVEV (reference sequence). Here the CDR3 DNA reads TGTGCCAGCAGTTGGTCCAATGAGCAGTTCTTC. Its protein product is CASSWSNEQFF.